The entry that follows covers one T cell receptor (beta chain) sequence. Antigen unknown. The TCR beta libraries were generated through quantitative 5'-RACE incorporating molecular barcodes. TCRdb recomputed calls from the 5' RACE reads with MiXCR, one row per CDR3 protein. The sample holds 300,000 to 400,000 distinct CDR3 sequences, 20% to 25% seen once. The CDR3 is 14 amino acids. The V end lost 4 bases, the J end lost 6 bases, and 17 bases lay between the germline ends. CDR1 is SGHDT, CDR2 YYEEEE, per germline. These data are taken from a study of CD8 T cells in ankylosing spondylitis. Regarding the study as a whole: Relatively rare in peripheral blood, disease-linked clones were also CD8+. A motif in TCR beta, a set of several highly homologous variants, appeared characteristic of ankylosing spondylitis blood. Before this, some motif variants had been reported in reactive arthritis synovial fluid and blood. Clones linked to disease were reported to show significant enrichment in matched ankylosing spondylitis synovial fluid.

This chain joins TRBV5-6 and TRBJ2-7, with unresolved D. This TCR derives from a male donor with ankylosing spondylitis. Sequencing input: blood, either unsorted or a sorted T cell fraction (not recorded which). The CDR3 DNA follows: TGTGCCAGCAGCCCGCTTTTCGATGTTGGCGAGCAGTACTTC. As protein: CASSPLFDVGEQYF.